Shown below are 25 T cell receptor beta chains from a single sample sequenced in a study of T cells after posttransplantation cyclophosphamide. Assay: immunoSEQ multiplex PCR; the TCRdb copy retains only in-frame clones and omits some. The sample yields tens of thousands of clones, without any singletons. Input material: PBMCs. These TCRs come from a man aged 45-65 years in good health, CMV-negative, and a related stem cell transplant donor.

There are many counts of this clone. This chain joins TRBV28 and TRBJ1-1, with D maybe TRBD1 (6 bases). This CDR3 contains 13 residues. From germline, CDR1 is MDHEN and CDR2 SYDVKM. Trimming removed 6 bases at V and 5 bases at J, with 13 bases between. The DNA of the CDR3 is TGTGCCAGCAGCGAGGGGACACTGACTGAAGCTTTCTTT. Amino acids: CASSEGTLTEAFF.

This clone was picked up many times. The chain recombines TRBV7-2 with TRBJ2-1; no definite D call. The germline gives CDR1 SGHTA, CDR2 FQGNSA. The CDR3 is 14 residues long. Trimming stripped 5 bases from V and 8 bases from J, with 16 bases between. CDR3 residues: CASSRITVLDEQFF. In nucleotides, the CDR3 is TGTGCCAGCAGCCGTATAACAGTTCTTGATGAGCAGTTCTTC.

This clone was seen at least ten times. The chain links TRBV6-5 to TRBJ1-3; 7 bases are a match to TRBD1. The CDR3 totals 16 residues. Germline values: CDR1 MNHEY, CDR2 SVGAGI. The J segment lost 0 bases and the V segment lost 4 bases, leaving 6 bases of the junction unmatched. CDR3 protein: CASSSDRELSGNTIYF. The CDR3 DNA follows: TGTGCCAGCAGTTCAGACAGGGAACTCTCTGGAAACACCATATATTTT.

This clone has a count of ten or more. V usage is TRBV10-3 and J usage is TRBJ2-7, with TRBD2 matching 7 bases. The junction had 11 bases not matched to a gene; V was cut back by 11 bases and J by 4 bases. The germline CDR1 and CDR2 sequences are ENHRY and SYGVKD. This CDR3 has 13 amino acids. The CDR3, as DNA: TGTGCCTCCGGGTTGGGCGGGAGTTACGAGCAGTACTTC. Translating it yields CASGLGGSYEQYF.

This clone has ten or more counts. For the CDR3, the DNA is TGCGCCAGCAGCGATCCGGGACAGGGAGTTTCACCCCTCCACTTT. Its protein product is CASSDPGQGVSPLHF. V usage is TRBV5-1 and J usage is TRBJ1-6, with 9 bases identical to TRBD1. Germline V gene sequence: CDR1 SGHRS, CDR2 YFSETQ. Germline trimming cut 4 bases from V and 9 bases from J; bases unmatched to any gene: 8. The CDR3 is made up of 15 amino acids.

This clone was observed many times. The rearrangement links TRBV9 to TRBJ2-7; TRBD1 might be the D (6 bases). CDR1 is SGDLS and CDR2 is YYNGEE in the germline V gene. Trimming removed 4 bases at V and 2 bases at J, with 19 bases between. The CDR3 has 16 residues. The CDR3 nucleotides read TGTGCCAGCAGCCACCCCGCCGAGGACAGAGCCTACGAGCAGTACTTC. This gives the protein CASSHPAEDRAYEQYF.

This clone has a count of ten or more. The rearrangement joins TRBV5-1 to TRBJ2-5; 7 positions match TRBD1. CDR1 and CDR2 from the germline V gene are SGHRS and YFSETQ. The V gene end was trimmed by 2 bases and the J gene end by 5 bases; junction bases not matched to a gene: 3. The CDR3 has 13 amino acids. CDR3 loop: CASSLGGGETQYF. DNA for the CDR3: TGCGCCAGCAGCTTAGGGGGCGGGGAGACCCAGTACTTC.

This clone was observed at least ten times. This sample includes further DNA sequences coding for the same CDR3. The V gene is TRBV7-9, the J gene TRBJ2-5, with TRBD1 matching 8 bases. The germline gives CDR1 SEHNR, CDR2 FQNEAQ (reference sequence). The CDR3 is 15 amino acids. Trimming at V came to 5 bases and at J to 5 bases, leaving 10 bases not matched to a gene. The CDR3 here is CASSPWAGGVETQYF. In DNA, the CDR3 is TGTGCCAGCAGCCCATGGGCAGGGGGCGTGGAGACCCAGTACTTC.

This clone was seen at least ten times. This CDR3 is CASSLITSTDTQYF. CDR3 bases: TGTGCCAGCAGCTTGATCACTAGCACAGATACGCAGTATTTT. V is TRBV5-4 and J is TRBJ2-3, with D unresolved. This CDR3 spans 14 amino acids. V shed 1 base and J shed 0 bases, with 6 bases lying between them. CDR1 is SGHNT, CDR2 YYREEE, per germline (reference sequence).

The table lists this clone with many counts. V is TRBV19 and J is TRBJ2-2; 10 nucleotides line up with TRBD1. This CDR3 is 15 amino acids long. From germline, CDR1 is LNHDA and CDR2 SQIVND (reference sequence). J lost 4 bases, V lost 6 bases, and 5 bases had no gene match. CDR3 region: CASRPGDRGTGELFF. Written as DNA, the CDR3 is TGTGCCAGTAGACCCGGGGACAGGGGCACCGGGGAGCTGTTTTTT.

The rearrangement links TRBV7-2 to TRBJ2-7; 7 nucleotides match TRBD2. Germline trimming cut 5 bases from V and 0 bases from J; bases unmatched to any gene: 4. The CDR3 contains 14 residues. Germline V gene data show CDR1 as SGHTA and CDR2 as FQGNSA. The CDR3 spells CASSPGGNSYEQYF. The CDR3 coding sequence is TGTGCCAGCAGCCCCGGGGGGAACTCCTACGAGCAGTACTTC.

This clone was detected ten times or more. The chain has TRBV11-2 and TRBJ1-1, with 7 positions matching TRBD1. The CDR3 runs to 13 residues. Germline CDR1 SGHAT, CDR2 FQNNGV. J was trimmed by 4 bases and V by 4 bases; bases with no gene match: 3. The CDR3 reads CASSSTGATEAFF. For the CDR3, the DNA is TGTGCCAGCAGCTCCACAGGGGCCACTGAAGCTTTCTTT.

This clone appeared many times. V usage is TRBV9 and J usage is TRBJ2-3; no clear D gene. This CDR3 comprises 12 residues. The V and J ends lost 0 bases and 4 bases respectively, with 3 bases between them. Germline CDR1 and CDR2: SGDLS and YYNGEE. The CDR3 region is CASSVASDTQYF. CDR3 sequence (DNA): TGTGCCAGCAGCGTAGCCTCAGATACGCAGTATTTT.

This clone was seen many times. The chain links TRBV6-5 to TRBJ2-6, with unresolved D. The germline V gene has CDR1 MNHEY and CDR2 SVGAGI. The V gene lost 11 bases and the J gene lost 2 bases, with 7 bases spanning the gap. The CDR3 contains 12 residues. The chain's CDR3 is CAGGPGANVLTF. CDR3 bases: TGTGCCGGTGGGCCTGGGGCCAACGTCCTGACTTTC.

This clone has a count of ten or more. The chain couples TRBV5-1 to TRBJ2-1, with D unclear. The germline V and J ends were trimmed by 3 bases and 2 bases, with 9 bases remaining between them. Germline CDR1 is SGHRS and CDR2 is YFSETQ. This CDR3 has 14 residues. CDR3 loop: CASSSSPPYNEQFF. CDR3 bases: TGCGCCAGCAGCTCGTCCCCCCCCTACAATGAGCAGTTCTTC.

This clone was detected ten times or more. The CDR3 loop reads CASQSGLNRPDTQYF. The CDR3 DNA reads as TGTGCCAGCCAAAGCGGACTCAATCGACCAGATACGCAGTATTTT. V usage is TRBV18 and J usage is TRBJ2-3, with D maybe TRBD2 (5 bases). Germline CDR1 is KGHSH and CDR2 is LQKENI. The CDR3 totals 15 residues. The V and J ends lost 8 bases and 4 bases respectively, with 19 bases between them.

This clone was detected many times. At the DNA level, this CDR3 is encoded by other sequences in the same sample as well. CDR3 protein: CASSLAGDQPQHF. The CDR3 coding sequence is TGCGCCAGCAGCTTGGCCGGGGATCAGCCCCAGCATTTT. The V and J genes are TRBV5-1 and TRBJ1-5; D is uncertain. CDR3 size: 13 residues. CDR1 SGHRS and CDR2 YFSETQ come from the germline V gene. Deletions cut 0 bases from V and 5 bases from J, with 6 bases between. Together with reference TRBV5-1 and TRBJ1-5, the CDR3 gives the full variable domain: KAGVTQTPRYLIKTRGQQVTLSCSPISGHRSVSWYQQTPGQGLQFLFEYFSETQRNKGNFPGRFSGRQFSNSRSEMNVSTLELGDSALYLCASSLAGDQPQHFGDGTRLSIL.

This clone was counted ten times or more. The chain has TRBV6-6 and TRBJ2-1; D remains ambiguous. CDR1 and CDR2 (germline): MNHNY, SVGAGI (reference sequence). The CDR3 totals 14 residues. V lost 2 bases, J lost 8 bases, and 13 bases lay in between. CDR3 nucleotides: TGTGCCAGCAGTTACGGAGCCAGCTCGGATGAGCAGTTCTTC. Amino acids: CASSYGASSDEQFF.

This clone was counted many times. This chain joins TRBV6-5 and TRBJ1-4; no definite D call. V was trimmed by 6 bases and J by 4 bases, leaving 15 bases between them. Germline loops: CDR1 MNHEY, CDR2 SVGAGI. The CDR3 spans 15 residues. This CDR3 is CASSVLAEHNEKLFF. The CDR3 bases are TGTGCCAGCAGCGTCTTAGCGGAGCATAATGAAAAACTGTTTTTT.

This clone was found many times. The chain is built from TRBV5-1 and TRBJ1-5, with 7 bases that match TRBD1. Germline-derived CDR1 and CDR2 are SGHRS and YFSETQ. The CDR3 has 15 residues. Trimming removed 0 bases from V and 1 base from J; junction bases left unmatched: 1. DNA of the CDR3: TGCGCCAGCAGCTTGGGACAGGGAAGCAATCAGCCCCAGCATTTT. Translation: CASSLGQGSNQPQHF.

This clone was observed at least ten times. CDR3 DNA sequence: TGTGCCAGCAGCCCCGCATTGCGGGTTGAAGCTTTCTTT. Translation gives CASSPALRVEAFF. V is TRBV7-2 and J is TRBJ1-1; D not certain. CDR1 and CDR2 (germline): SGHTA, FQGNSA. This CDR3 spans 13 amino acids. V shed 5 bases and J shed 7 bases, with 14 bases lying between them.

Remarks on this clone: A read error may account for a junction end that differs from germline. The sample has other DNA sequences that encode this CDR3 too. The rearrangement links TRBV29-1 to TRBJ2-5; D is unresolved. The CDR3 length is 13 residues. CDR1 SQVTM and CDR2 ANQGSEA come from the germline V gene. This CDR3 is CSVEIPRRETQYF. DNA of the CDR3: TGCAGTGTTGAAATCCCCCGGAGAGAGACCCAGTACTTC.

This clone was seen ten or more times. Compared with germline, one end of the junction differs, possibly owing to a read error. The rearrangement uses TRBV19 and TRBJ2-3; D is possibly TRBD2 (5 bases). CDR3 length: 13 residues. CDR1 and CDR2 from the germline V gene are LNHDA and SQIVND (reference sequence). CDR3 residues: CASCIASTDTQYF. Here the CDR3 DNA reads TGTGCCAGTTGTATAGCGTCCACAGATACGCAGTATTTT. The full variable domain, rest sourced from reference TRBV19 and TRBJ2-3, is DGGITQSPKYLFRKEGQNVTLSCEQNLNHDAMYWYRQDPGQGLRLIYYSQIVNDFQKGDIAEGYSVSREKKESFPLTVTSAQKNPTAFYLCASCIASTDTQYFGPGTRLTVL.

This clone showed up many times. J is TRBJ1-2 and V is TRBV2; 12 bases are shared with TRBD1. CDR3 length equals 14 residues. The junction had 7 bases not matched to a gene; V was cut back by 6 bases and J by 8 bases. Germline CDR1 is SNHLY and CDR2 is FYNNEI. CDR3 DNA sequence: TGTGCCAGCAGACAAACCGGGACAGGGGGCGGCTACACCTTC. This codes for CASRQTGTGGGYTF.

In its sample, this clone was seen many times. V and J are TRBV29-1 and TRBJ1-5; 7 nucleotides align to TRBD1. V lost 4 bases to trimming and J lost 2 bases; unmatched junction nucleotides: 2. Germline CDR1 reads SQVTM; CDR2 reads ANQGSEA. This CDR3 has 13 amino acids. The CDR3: CSVVGQGNQPQHF. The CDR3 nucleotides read TGCAGCGTTGTTGGACAGGGCAATCAGCCCCAGCATTTT.